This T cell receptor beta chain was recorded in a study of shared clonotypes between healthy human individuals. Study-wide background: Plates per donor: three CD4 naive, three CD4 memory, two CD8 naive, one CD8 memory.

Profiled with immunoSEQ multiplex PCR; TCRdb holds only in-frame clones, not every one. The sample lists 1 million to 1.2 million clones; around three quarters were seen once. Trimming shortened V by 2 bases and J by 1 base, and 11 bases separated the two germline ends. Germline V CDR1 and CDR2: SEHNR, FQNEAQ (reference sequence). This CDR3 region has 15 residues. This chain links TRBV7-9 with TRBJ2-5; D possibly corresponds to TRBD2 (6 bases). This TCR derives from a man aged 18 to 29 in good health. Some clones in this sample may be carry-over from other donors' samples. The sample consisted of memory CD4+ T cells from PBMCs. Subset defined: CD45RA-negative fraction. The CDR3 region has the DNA TGTGCCAGCAGCTTAACCGGGGGTTCCCAAGAGACCCAGTACTTC. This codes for CASSLTGGSQETQYF.